A single T cell receptor (beta chain) is shown here with its context. The antigen is not known. The sample comes from a study of graft-versus-host responses after intestinal transplantation. Across the whole study: Anti-thymocyte globulin induction preceded roughly 3 years of tacrolimus and steroid maintenance in all recipients. Study conclusions and caveats: Patients who carried graft-donor T cell macrochimerism also had high graft-versus-host to host-versus-graft clonal ratios in their allografts. Marrow from the recipient contained GvH clones, some of which had appeared first in ileum or blood.

Processed graft tissue released its intraepithelial and lamina propria lymphocytes. Repertoires were generated with immunoSEQ multiplex PCR, while TCRdb's copy carries only in-frame clones and drops some. The sample has approximately 8,800 clones; roughly 70% are singletons. Trimming cost V 4 bases and J 2 bases, with 9 bases left between them. Germline values: CDR1 SNHLY, CDR2 FYNNEI. The CDR3 totals 15 residues. The chain has TRBV2 and TRBJ2-6; no clear D gene. The TCR comes from a human patient who received an intestinal transplant, so some T cells may come from the graft donor. The starting material was ileum tissue, obtained about 490 days after intestinal transplant. The CDR3 DNA reads TGTGCCAGCAGTGCGGAGCAAACTGGGGCCAACGTCCTGACTTTC. Translated: CASSAEQTGANVLTF. The full variable domain, its missing parts supplied by reference TRBV2 and TRBJ2-6, is EPEVTQTPSHQVTQMGQEVILRCVPISNHLYFYWYRQILGQKVEFLVSFYNNEISEKSEIFDDQFSVERPDGSNFTLKIRSTKLEDSAMYFCASSAEQTGANVLTFGAGSRLTVL.